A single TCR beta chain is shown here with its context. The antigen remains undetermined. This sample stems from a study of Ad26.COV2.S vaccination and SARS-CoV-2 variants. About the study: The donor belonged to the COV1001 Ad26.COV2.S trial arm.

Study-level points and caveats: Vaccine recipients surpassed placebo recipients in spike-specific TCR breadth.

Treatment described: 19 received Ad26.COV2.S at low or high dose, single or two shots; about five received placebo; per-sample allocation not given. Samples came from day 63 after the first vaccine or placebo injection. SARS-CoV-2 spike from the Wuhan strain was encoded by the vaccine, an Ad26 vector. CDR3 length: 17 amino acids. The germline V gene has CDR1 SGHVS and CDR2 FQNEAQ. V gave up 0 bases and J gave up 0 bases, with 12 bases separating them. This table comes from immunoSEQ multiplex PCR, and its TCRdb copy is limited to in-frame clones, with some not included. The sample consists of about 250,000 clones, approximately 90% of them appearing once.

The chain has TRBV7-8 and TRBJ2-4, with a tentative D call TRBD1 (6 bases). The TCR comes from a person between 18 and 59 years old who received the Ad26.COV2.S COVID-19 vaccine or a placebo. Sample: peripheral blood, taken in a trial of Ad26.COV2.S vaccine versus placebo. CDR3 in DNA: TGTGCCAGCAGCTTAGCGAGGGGGTTGATAGCCAAAAACATTCAGTACTTC. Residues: CASSLARGLIAKNIQYF.